This section outlines one T cell receptor beta chain sequence together with its context. Its target is unknown. Trimming removed 0 bases at V and 0 bases at J, with 8 bases between. This CDR3 contains 14 residues. Germline CDR1 and CDR2: DFQATT and SNEGSKA (reference sequence). This record comes from a study of identical twins. General study results and limits: Weaker excess sharing between twins was seen in beta out-of-frame sequences.

TCRdb processed the 5' RACE reads anew with MiXCR; each CDR3 protein has one entry. The sample lists hundreds of thousands of distinct CDR3 sequences; 5.5% to 6.5% were seen once. The source of this sequence is a man aged 18-30 years in good health. The source material was naive T cells sorted from blood. The V call is TRBV20-1, the J call TRBJ2-5, with D uncertain. The chain's CDR3 is CSARDGVHQETQYF. CDR3 nucleotide sequence: TGCAGTGCTAGAGATGGGGTACACCAAGAGACCCAGTACTTC.